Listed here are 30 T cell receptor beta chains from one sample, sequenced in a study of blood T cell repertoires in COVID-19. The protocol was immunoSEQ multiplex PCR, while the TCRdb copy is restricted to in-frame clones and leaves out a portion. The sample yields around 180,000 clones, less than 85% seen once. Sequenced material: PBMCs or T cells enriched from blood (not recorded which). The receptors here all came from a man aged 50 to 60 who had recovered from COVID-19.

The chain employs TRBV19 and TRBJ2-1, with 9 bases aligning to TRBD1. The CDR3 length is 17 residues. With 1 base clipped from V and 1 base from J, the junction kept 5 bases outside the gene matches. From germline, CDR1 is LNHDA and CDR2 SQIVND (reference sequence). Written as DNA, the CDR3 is TGTGCCAGTAGTATAGGGTGGGGACAGGGTTCCTACAATGAGCAGTTCTTC. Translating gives CASSIGWGQGSYNEQFF.

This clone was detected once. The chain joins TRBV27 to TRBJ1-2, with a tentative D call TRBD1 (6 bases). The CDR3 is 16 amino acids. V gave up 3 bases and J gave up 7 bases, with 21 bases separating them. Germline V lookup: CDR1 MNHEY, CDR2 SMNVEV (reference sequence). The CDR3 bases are TGTGCCAGCAGTTTCGTCGGCAGGGGCGCGTCGATTGGCTACACCTTC. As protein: CASSFVGRGASIGYTF.

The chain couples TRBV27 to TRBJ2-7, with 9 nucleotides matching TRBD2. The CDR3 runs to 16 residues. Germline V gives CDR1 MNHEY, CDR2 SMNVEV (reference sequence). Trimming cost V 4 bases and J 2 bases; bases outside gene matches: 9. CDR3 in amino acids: CASSSPPAGGPYEQYF. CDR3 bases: TGTGCCAGCAGTTCCCCCCCAGCGGGGGGTCCCTACGAGCAGTACTTC.

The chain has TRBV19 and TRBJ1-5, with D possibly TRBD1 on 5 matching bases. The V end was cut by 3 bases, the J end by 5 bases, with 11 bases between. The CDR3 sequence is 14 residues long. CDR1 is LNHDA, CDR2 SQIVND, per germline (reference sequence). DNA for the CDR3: TGTGCCAGTAGTATGATGACAGTAGATCAGCCCCAGCATTTT. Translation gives CASSMMTVDQPQHF.

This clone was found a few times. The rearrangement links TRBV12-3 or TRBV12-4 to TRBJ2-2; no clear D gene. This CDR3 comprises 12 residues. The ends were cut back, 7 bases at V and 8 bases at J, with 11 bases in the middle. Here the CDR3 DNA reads TGTGCCAGCAAATCGAGGTTGGGGGAGCTGTTTTTT. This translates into CASKSRLGELFF.

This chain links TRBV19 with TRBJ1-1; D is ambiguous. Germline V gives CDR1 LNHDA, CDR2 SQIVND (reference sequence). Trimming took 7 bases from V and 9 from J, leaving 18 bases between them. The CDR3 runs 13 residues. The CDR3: CASIPWEQSKAFF. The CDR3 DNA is TGTGCCAGTATCCCATGGGAGCAGAGTAAAGCTTTCTTT.

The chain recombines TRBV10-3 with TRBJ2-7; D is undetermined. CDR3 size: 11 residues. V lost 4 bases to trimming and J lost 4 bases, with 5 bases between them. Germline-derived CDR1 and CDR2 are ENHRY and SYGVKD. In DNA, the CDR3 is TGTGCCATCAGTGGACATTACGAGCAGTACTTC. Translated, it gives CAISGHYEQYF.

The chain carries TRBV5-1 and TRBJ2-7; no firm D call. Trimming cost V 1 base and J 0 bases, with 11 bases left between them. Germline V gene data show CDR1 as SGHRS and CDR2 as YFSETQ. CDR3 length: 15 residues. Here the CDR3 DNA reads TGCGCCAGCAGCTTGATCTCAGGTAGCTCCTACGAGCAGTACTTC. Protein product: CASSLISGSSYEQYF.

This CDR3 reads CAIGGVSYGYTF. The CDR3 bases are TGTGCCATCGGGGGGGTCTCCTATGGCTACACCTTC. The rearrangement joins TRBV10-3 to TRBJ1-2; possible D gene TRBD1, 5 bases. The CDR3 runs 12 residues. CDR1 is ENHRY and CDR2 is SYGVKD in the germline V gene. V shed 8 bases and J shed 4 bases, with 11 bases lying between them.

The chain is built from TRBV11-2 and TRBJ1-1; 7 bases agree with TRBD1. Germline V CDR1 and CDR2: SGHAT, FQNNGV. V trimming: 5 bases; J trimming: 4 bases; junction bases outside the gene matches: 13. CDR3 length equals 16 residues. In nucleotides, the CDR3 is TGTGCCAGCAGCGAAGGAGACAGGGCCGGTGGCACTGAAGCTTTCTTT. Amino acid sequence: CASSEGDRAGGTEAFF.

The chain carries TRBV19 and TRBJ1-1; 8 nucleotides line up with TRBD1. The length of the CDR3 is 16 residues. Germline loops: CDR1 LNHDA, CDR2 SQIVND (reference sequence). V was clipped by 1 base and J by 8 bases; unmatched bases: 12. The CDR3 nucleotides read TGTGCCAGTAGTATAGGTTGGGCAGGGGGCGCGGGCGAAGCTTTCTTT. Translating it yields CASSIGWAGGAGEAFF.

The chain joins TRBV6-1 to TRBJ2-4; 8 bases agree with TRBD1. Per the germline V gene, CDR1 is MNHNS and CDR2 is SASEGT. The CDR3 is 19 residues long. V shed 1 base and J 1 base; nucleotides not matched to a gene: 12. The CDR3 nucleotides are TGTGCCAGCAGTGAAGGGACAGGGCGTGGGGGGTGGGCCAAAAACATTCAGTACTTC. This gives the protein CASSEGTGRGGWAKNIQYF.

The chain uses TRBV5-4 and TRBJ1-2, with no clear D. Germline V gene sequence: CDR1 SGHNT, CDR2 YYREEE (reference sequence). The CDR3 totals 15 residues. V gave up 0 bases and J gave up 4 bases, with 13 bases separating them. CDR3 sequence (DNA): TGTGCCAGCAGCTTGGTCTCGTCCGGTGGCTATGGCTACACCTTC. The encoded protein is CASSLVSSGGYGYTF.

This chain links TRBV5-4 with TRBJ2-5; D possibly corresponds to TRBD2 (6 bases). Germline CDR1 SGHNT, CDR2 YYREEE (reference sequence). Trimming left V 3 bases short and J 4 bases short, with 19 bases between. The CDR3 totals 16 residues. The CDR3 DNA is TGTGCCAGCAGCTCGATTACCGGGACTGGCACAGAGACCCAGTACTTC. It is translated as CASSSITGTGTETQYF.

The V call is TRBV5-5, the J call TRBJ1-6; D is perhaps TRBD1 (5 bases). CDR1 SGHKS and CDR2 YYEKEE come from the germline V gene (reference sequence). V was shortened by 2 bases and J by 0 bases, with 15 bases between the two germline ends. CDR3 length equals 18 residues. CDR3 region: CASSLGATSSSYNSPLHF. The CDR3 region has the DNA TGTGCCAGCAGCTTAGGGGCCACATCGAGCTCCTATAATTCACCCCTCCACTTT.

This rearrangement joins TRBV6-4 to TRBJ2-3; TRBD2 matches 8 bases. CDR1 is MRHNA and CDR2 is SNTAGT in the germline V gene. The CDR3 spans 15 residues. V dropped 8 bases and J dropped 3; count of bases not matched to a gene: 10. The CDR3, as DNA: TGTGCCAGCTCCTCCCTCGGGGGGGCTACAGATACGCAGTATTTT. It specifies CASSSLGGATDTQYF.

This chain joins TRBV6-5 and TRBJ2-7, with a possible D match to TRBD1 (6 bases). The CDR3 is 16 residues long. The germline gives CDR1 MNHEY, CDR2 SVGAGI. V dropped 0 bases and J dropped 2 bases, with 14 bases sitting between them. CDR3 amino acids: CASSYSWAGATYEQYF. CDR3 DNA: TGTGCCAGCAGTTACTCGTGGGCAGGGGCGACCTACGAGCAGTACTTC.

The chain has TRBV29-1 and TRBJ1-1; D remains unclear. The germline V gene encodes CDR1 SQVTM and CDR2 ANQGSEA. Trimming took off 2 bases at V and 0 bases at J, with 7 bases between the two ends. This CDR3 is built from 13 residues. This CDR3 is CSVEKGVNTEAFF. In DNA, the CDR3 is TGCAGCGTTGAAAAGGGAGTGAACACTGAAGCTTTCTTT.

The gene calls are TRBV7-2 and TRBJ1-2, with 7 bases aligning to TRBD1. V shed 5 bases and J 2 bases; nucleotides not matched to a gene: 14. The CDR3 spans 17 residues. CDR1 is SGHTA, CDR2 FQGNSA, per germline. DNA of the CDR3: TGTGCCAGCAGCCCGCAACCCTACACAGGGGAAAACTATGGCTACACCTTC. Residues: CASSPQPYTGENYGYTF.

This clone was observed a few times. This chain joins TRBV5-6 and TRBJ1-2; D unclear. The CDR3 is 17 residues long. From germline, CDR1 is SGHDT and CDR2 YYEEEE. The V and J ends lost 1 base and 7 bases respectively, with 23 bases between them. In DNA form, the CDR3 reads TGTGCCAGCAGCTTGTTCGGTTTTACGGCAGGATCAAGTGGCTACACCTTC. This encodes CASSLFGFTAGSSGYTF.

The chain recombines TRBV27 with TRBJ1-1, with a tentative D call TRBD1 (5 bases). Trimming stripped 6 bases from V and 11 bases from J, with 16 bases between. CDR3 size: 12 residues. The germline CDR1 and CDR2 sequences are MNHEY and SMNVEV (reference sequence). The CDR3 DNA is TGTGCCAGCAGAAGATCGGGGGAGAAGGCTTTCTTT. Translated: CASRRSGEKAFF.

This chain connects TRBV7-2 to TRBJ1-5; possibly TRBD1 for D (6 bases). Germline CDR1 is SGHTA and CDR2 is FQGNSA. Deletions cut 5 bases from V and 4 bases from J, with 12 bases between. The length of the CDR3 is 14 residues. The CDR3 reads CASSPQGRNQPQHF. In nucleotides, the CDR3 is TGTGCCAGCAGCCCTCAGGGGAGAAATCAGCCCCAGCATTTT.

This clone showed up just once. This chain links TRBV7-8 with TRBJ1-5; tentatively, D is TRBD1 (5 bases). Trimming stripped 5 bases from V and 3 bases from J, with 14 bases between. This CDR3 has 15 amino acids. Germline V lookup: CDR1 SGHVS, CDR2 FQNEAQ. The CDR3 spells CASSGRTPYNQPQHF. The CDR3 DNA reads TGTGCCAGCAGCGGCAGGACACCCTACAATCAGCCCCAGCATTTT.

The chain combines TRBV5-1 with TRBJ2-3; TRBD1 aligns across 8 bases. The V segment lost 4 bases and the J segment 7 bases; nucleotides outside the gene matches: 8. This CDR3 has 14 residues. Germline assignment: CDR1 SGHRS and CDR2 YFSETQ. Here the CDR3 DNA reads TGCGCCAGCAGCATGGACAGGGAATTATATACGCAGTATTTT. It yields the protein CASSMDRELYTQYF. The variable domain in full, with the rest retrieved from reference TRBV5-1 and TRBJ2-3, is KAGVTQTPRYLIKTRGQQVTLSCSPISGHRSVSWYQQTPGQGLQFLFEYFSETQRNKGNFPGRFSGRQFSNSRSEMNVSTLELGDSALYLCASSMDRELYTQYFGPGTRLTVL.

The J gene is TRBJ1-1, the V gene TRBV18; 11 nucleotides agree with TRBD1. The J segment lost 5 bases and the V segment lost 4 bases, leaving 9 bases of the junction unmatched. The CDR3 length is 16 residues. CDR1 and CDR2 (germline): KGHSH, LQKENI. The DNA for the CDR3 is TGTGCCAGCTCACAAGATCGGGACAGGGGGGGTACTGAAGCTTTCTTT. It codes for CASSQDRDRGGTEAFF.

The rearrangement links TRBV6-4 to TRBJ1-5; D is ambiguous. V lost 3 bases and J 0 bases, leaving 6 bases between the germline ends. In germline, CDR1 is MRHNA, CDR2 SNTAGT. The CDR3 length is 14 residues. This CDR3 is CASSDTYSNQPQHF. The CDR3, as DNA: TGTGCCAGCAGTGATACTTATAGCAATCAGCCCCAGCATTTT.

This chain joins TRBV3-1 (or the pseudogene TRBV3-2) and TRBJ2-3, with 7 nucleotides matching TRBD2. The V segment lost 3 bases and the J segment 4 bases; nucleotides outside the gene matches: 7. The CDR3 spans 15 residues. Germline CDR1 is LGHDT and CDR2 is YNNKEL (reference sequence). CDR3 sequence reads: CASSQRGLSADTQYF. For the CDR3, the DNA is TGTGCCAGCAGCCAGAGGGGACTATCGGCAGATACGCAGTATTTT.

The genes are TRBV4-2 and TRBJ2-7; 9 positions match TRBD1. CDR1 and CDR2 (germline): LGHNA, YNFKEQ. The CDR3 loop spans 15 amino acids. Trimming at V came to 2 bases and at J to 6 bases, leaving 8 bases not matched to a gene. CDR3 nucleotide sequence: TGTGCCAGCAGCCAACCCCAAGGGACAGGGTCCGAGCAGTACTTC. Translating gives CASSQPQGTGSEQYF.

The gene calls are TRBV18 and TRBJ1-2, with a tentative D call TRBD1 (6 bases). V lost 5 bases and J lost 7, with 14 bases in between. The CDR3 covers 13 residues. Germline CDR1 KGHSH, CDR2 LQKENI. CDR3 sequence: CASSSRGVGGYTF. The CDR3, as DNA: TGTGCCAGCTCATCCAGGGGAGTGGGTGGCTACACCTTC. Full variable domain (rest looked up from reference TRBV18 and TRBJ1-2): NAGVMQNPRHLVRRRGQEARLRCSPMKGHSHVYWYRQLPEEGLKFMVYLQKENIIDESGMPKERFSAEFPKEGPSILRIQQVVRGDSAAYFCASSSRGVGGYTFGSGTRLTVV.

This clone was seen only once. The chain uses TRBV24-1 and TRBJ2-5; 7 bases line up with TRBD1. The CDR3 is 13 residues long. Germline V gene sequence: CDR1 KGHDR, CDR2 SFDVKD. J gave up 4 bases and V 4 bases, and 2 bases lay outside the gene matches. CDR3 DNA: TGTGCCACCAGTGAGCCAGGGGGAGAGACCCAGTACTTC. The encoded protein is CATSEPGGETQYF.